These T cell receptor beta chains were read from a single sample in a study of CD8+ T cells in alopecia areata. The assay was immunoSEQ multiplex PCR, and TCRdb's table has in-frame clones only and misses some. The profile covers 200,000 to 250,000 clones, with 35% to 40% appearing a single time and 0.4% to 0.55% taken by the ten largest. This sample comprised CD4+ T cells sorted from blood, obtained around week 31, from a patient treated with tofacitinib. The receptor set was obtained from a human donor with alopecia areata. The CDR3 runs from the conserved cysteine through the conserved F or W. Fields, in order: V gene, J gene, D gene, clone size, CDR3 DNA, CDR3 protein. A D gene is named only where the DNA matches it firmly. Size is stated for part of the rows, as once, few or many counts, or as a class when the clone is expanded.

v_gene: TRBV25-1; j_gene: TRBJ2-7; d_gene: NA; abundance: NA; CDR3nt: TGTGCCAGCAGACGGGGGGCATCCTACGAGCAGTACTTC; CDR3aa: CASRRGASYEQYF
v_gene: TRBV30; j_gene: TRBJ1-1; d_gene: NA; abundance: few; CDR3nt: TGTGCCTGGACAGGGAGCCTCGACACTGAAGCTTTCTTT; CDR3aa: CAWTGSLDTEAFF
v_gene: TRBV11-2; j_gene: TRBJ1-4; d_gene: TRBD1; abundance: NA; CDR3nt: TGTGCCAGCAGCTTCAAGGGGACAGGGAATGAAAAACTGTTTTTT; CDR3aa: CASSFKGTGNEKLFF
v_gene: TRBV4-1; j_gene: TRBJ2-3; d_gene: NA; abundance: NA; CDR3nt: TGCGCCAGCAGCCAAGGCTCGCGGGATTATGGAGATACGCAGTATTTT; CDR3aa: CASSQGSRDYGDTQYF
v_gene: TRBV7-9; j_gene: TRBJ2-5; d_gene: TRBD1; abundance: few; CDR3nt: TGTGCCAGCAGCTCCATACAGGGGTCACAAGAGACCCAGTACTTC; CDR3aa: CASSSIQGSQETQYF
v_gene: TRBV28; j_gene: TRBJ1-1; d_gene: NA; abundance: NA; CDR3nt: TGTGCCAGCAGTTTAGACGGCAGGGGAACTGAAGCTTTCTTT; CDR3aa: CASSLDGRGTEAFF
v_gene: TRBV13; j_gene: TRBJ2-3; d_gene: NA; abundance: few; CDR3nt: TGTGCCAGCAGCTTAGGCTTAACCGGCGCGCAGTATTTT; CDR3aa: CASSLGLTGAQYF
v_gene: TRBV5-6; j_gene: TRBJ2-3; d_gene: NA; abundance: NA; CDR3nt: TGTGCCAGCAGCTTGTACGGGAGTTCTTCAGATACGCAGTATTTT; CDR3aa: CASSLYGSSSDTQYF
v_gene: TRBV6-5; j_gene: TRBJ1-4; d_gene: NA; abundance: NA; CDR3nt: TGTGCCAGCAGCTACAAACCAAGGGATGAAAAACTGTTTTTT; CDR3aa: CASSYKPRDEKLFF
v_gene: TRBV25-1; j_gene: TRBJ1-4; d_gene: NA; abundance: NA; CDR3nt: TGTGCCAGCAGCGGAGGGGCAACTAATGAAAAACTGTTTTTT; CDR3aa: CASSGGATNEKLFF
v_gene: TRBV6-5; j_gene: TRBJ2-5; d_gene: NA; abundance: NA; CDR3nt: TGTGCCAGCAGTTACCCCGGGACCCAGTACTTC; CDR3aa: CASSYPGTQYF
v_gene: TRBV5-1; j_gene: TRBJ2-7; d_gene: NA; abundance: few; CDR3nt: TGCGCCAGCAGCATGGGGAGCGGAATGAGCTACGAGCAGTACTTC; CDR3aa: CASSMGSGMSYEQYF
v_gene: TRBV27; j_gene: TRBJ2-3; d_gene: TRBD1; abundance: NA; CDR3nt: TGTGCCAGCAGTTCCTCGACAGGGGGCAGGGCAGATACGCAGTATTTT; CDR3aa: CASSSSTGGRADTQYF
v_gene: TRBV5-6; j_gene: TRBJ2-3; d_gene: NA; abundance: NA; CDR3nt: TGTGCCAGCAGCTTGGTTAGGGGCAGCACAGATACGCAGTATTTT; CDR3aa: CASSLVRGSTDTQYF
v_gene: TRBV29-1; j_gene: TRBJ2-1; d_gene: NA; abundance: NA; CDR3nt: TGCAGCGCTAACGGGCCCTACAATGAGCAGTTCTTC; CDR3aa: CSANGPYNEQFF
v_gene: TRBV2; j_gene: TRBJ1-1; d_gene: NA; abundance: NA; CDR3nt: TGTGCCACCGCCCTGGGGGGCACTGAAGCTTTCTTT; CDR3aa: CATALGGTEAFF
v_gene: TRBV5-6; j_gene: TRBJ1-1; d_gene: NA; abundance: NA; CDR3nt: TGTGCCAGCAGCTTGGCGTATATGATAACAGGGTTGGGAGACACTGAAGCTTTCTTT; CDR3aa: CASSLAYMITGLGDTEAFF
v_gene: TRBV29-1; j_gene: TRBJ1-1; d_gene: NA; abundance: NA; CDR3nt: TGCAGCGTCAGCCTTACCACAGGGTTCCCCAACACTGAAGCTTTCTTT; CDR3aa: CSVSLTTGFPNTEAFF
v_gene: TRBV7-3; j_gene: TRBJ1-2; d_gene: TRBD1; abundance: few; CDR3nt: TGTGCCAGCAGCAAGGGGACAGGCTCCCGACCTAACTATGGCTACACCTTC; CDR3aa: CASSKGTGSRPNYGYTF
v_gene: TRBV9; j_gene: TRBJ2-1; d_gene: NA; abundance: NA; CDR3nt: TGTGCCAGCAGCGTAGCTGGGTCGGGTAACAATGAGCAGTTCTTC; CDR3aa: CASSVAGSGNNEQFF
v_gene: TRBV20-1; j_gene: TRBJ1-2; d_gene: TRBD1; abundance: few; CDR3nt: TGCAGTGCCGGGACAGACCTCGGCTACACCTTC; CDR3aa: CSAGTDLGYTF
v_gene: TRBV2; j_gene: TRBJ2-3; d_gene: NA; abundance: NA; CDR3nt: TGTGCCAGCAGTGCAGGCAGGGCGGGCACAGATACGCAGTATTTT; CDR3aa: CASSAGRAGTDTQYF
v_gene: TRBV29-1; j_gene: TRBJ1-1; d_gene: NA; abundance: few; CDR3nt: TGCAGCGTTGCCGGCAGCTACACTGAAGCTTTCTTT; CDR3aa: CSVAGSYTEAFF
v_gene: TRBV4-1; j_gene: TRBJ1-2; d_gene: NA; abundance: NA; CDR3nt: TGCGCCAGCAGCCAAGGGGGAGGGAATGGCTACACCTTC; CDR3aa: CASSQGGGNGYTF
v_gene: TRBV9; j_gene: TRBJ1-2; d_gene: NA; abundance: once; CDR3nt: TGTGCCAGCAGCGCGGCGACCGCTAACTATGGCTACACCTTC; CDR3aa: CASSAATANYGYTF
v_gene: TRBV5-1; j_gene: TRBJ2-7; d_gene: TRBD2; abundance: few; CDR3nt: TGCGCCAGCAGCTTAAGTAGCGGGGTTTACGAGCAGTACTTC; CDR3aa: CASSLSSGVYEQYF
v_gene: TRBV7-3; j_gene: TRBJ2-2; d_gene: NA; abundance: NA; CDR3nt: TGTGCCAGCAGCTTGAACGGCGAGACCGGGGAGCTGTTTTTT; CDR3aa: CASSLNGETGELFF
v_gene: TRBV4-1; j_gene: TRBJ2-5; d_gene: NA; abundance: NA; CDR3nt: TGCGCCAGCAGCCAAGAAAGGAGGTCAGAGACCCAGTACTTC; CDR3aa: CASSQERRSETQYF
v_gene: TRBV5-1; j_gene: TRBJ1-5; d_gene: NA; abundance: NA; CDR3nt: TGCGCCAGCAGCCCGGTGGGTGTGCAGGAGCCCCAGCATTTT; CDR3aa: CASSPVGVQEPQHF
v_gene: TRBV7-2; j_gene: TRBJ2-6; d_gene: NA; abundance: few; CDR3nt: TGTGCCAGCAGCTCCGGATGGGGTTCTGGGGCCAACGTCCTGACTTTC; CDR3aa: CASSSGWGSGANVLTF
v_gene: TRBV6-6; j_gene: TRBJ2-7; d_gene: NA; abundance: NA; CDR3nt: TGTGCCAGTACGCAGGGGAGTTATGGCGAGCAGTACTTC; CDR3aa: CASTQGSYGEQYF
v_gene: TRBV5-1; j_gene: TRBJ1-2; d_gene: NA; abundance: once; CDR3nt: TGCGCCAGCAGCTTGGCACCCACCTGGGGCTACACCTTC; CDR3aa: CASSLAPTWGYTF
v_gene: TRBV7-8; j_gene: TRBJ2-7; d_gene: NA; abundance: NA; CDR3nt: TGTGCCAGCAGCCCGGGACTCTTCTACGAGCAGTACTTC; CDR3aa: CASSPGLFYEQYF
v_gene: TRBV11-2; j_gene: TRBJ1-1; d_gene: NA; abundance: NA; CDR3nt: TGTGCCAGCAGCTTAGATCCAGGGAATCAGGCTTTCTTT; CDR3aa: CASSLDPGNQAFF
v_gene: TRBV7-8; j_gene: TRBJ1-1; d_gene: NA; abundance: NA; CDR3nt: TGTGCCAGCAGCCCCTACAGGGCTGCGAACACTGAAGCTTTCTTT; CDR3aa: CASSPYRAANTEAFF
v_gene: TRBV11-2; j_gene: TRBJ2-7; d_gene: TRBD1; abundance: NA; CDR3nt: TGTGCCAGCAGCTTAGAACCCGGACAGGCCTACGAGCAGTACTTC; CDR3aa: CASSLEPGQAYEQYF
v_gene: TRBV9; j_gene: TRBJ2-3; d_gene: TRBD2; abundance: few; CDR3nt: TGTGCCAGCAGCGTAGCTAGCGGGGTGGGAGATACGCAGTATTTT; CDR3aa: CASSVASGVGDTQYF
v_gene: TRBV10-3; j_gene: TRBJ2-7; d_gene: NA; abundance: few; CDR3nt: TGTGCCATCAGTGACCTCTACGAGCAGTACTTC; CDR3aa: CAISDLYEQYF
v_gene: TRBV6-5; j_gene: TRBJ1-4; d_gene: NA; abundance: few; CDR3nt: TGTGCCAGCAGTTACAGGCGAACTAATGAAAAACTGTTTTTT; CDR3aa: CASSYRRTNEKLFF
v_gene: TRBV11-2; j_gene: TRBJ2-1; d_gene: NA; abundance: NA; CDR3nt: TGTGCCAGCAGCTTATCTGGCGGACCTTCCTACAATGAGCAGTTCTTC; CDR3aa: CASSLSGGPSYNEQFF
v_gene: TRBV5-1; j_gene: TRBJ2-5; d_gene: TRBD1; abundance: NA; CDR3nt: TGCGCCAGCAGACAGGGGCAAGAGACCCAGTACTTC; CDR3aa: CASRQGQETQYF
v_gene: TRBV5-1; j_gene: TRBJ2-7; d_gene: TRBD1; abundance: few; CDR3nt: TGCGCCAGCAGCTCGGACAGGGAGCTGCACGAGCAGTACTTC; CDR3aa: CASSSDRELHEQYF
v_gene: TRBV7-3; j_gene: TRBJ2-1; d_gene: TRBD1; abundance: few; CDR3nt: TGTGCCAGCAGCTTAAAGGGGACAGGGGGCTGGAATGAGCAGTTCTTC; CDR3aa: CASSLKGTGGWNEQFF
v_gene: TRBV29-1; j_gene: TRBJ2-5; d_gene: NA; abundance: NA; CDR3nt: TGCAGCGTTGAACTTGGAAGGTTGCAAGAGACCCAGTACTTC; CDR3aa: CSVELGRLQETQYF
v_gene: TRBV4-1; j_gene: TRBJ2-5; d_gene: NA; abundance: few; CDR3nt: TGCGCCAGCAGCCAACCGCGACGGTTGTACCAAGAGACCCAGTACTTC; CDR3aa: CASSQPRRLYQETQYF